The 6 T cell receptor beta chains below come from one sample, sequenced in a study of T-cell reconstitution after alpha-beta-depleted transplantation in children. Preparation of the TCRbeta library used unique molecular identifiers. TCRdb re-called the PCR reads with MiXCR, one entry per CDR3 protein. The sample has 100,000 or so distinct CDR3 sequences; 5% to 6% are singletons. The input for sequencing was PBMCs, mostly from graft donor cells, taken 60 days after TCRalphabeta/CD19-depleted stem cell transplant. The receptor source for this set is a female patient between 2 and 15 years old who had a stem cell transplant for Fanconi anemia, so the T cells may come from the graft donor.

This clonotype was observed at least ten times. The chain links TRBV11-1 to TRBJ1-5; D might be TRBD1 (5 bases). The germline gives CDR1 SGHAT, CDR2 FQDESV (reference sequence). Trimming removed 5 bases at V and 4 bases at J, with 9 bases between. The CDR3 extends over 13 amino acids. In nucleotides, the CDR3 is TGTGCCAGCAGCAAGGGACGGAATCAGCCCCAGCATTTT. This gives the protein CASSKGRNQPQHF.

The chain uses TRBV5-1 and TRBJ2-2, with 7 bases aligning to TRBD1. The trim removed 7 bases at V and 2 bases at J, leaving 8 bases unmatched. The CDR3 runs to 15 residues. The V gene's germline CDR1 is SGHRS and CDR2 YFSETQ. DNA of the CDR3: TGCGCCAGCCGACCGGGACAGAGTAACACCGGGGAGCTGTTTTTT. Amino acid sequence: CASRPGQSNTGELFF.

This sequence joins TRBV20-1 and TRBJ2-1; TRBD2 aligns across 7 bases. CDR1 and CDR2 from the germline V gene are DFQATT and SNEGSKA (reference sequence). There are 16 residues in the CDR3. J gave up 3 bases and V 0 bases, and 8 bases lay outside the gene matches. The CDR3 loop reads CSARDRQRGYYNEQFF. CDR3 DNA sequence: TGCAGTGCTAGAGATAGGCAGCGGGGATACTACAATGAGCAGTTCTTC.

This clonotype was observed a handful of times. The chain is built from TRBV14 and TRBJ1-1; D gene unclear. The ends were cut back, 2 bases at V and 4 bases at J, with 8 bases in the middle. Per the germline V gene, CDR1 is SGHDN and CDR2 is FVKESK. This CDR3 comprises 13 residues. CDR3 DNA sequence: TGTGCCAGCAGCCAACAGGTCATCACTGAAGCTTTCTTT. Its translation is CASSQQVITEAFF. Drawing the rest from reference TRBV14 and TRBJ1-1, the complete variable domain is EAGVTQFPSHSVIEKGQTVTLRCDPISGHDNLYWYRRVMGKEIKFLLHFVKESKQDESGMPNNRFLAERTGGTYSTLKVQPAELEDSGVYFCASSQQVITEAFFGQGTRLTVV.

This sequence joins TRBV5-1 and TRBJ2-2; TRBD2 aligns across 7 bases. The CDR3 contains 17 residues. The V gene end was trimmed by 0 bases and the J gene end by 0 bases; junction bases not matched to a gene: 5. From germline, CDR1 is SGHRS and CDR2 YFSETQ. The CDR3 protein is CASSLEASGANTGELFF. The CDR3 DNA is TGCGCCAGCAGCTTGGAGGCTAGCGGAGCGAACACCGGGGAGCTGTTTTTT.

The V call is TRBV6-4, the J call TRBJ2-1; 9 positions match TRBD2. The V and J ends lost 3 bases and 5 bases, in that order; junction bases with no gene match: 2. CDR3 size: 14 residues. Looked up from germline, CDR1 is MRHNA and CDR2 is SNTAGT. The CDR3 region has the DNA TGTGCCAGCAGTGAGCGGGGGGGCCACAATGAGCAGTTCTTC. It translates to CASSERGGHNEQFF.